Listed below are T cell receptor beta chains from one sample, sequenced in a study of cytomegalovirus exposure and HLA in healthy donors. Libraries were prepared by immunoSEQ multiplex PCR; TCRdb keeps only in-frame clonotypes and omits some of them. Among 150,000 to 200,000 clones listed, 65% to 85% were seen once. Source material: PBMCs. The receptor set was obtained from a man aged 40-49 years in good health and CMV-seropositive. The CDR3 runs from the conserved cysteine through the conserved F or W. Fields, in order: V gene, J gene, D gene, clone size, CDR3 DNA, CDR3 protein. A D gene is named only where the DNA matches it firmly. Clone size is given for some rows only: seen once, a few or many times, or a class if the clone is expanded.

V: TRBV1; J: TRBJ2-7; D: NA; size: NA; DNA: TGCACCAGCAGCCAAGATTCCGGACTGGAAGACTACGAGCAGTACTTC; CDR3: CTSSQDSGLEDYEQYF
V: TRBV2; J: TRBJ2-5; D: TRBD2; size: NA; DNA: TGTGCCAGCAAGCGGGAGGTGGGAGAGACCCAGTACTTC; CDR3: CASKREVGETQYF
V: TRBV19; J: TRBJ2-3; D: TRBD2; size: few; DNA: TGTGCCAGTAGTATAATTTCTCGGGTAGCGGGAGATATAGATACGCAGTATTTT; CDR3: CASSIISRVAGDIDTQYF
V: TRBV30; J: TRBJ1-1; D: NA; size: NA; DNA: TGTGCCTGGAGTGTAGGGGCCGGAGTGGGGGAAGCTTTCTTT; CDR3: CAWSVGAGVGEAFF
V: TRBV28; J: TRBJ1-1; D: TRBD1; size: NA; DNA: TGTGCCAGCAGCTACAGGGGCACTGAAGCTTTCTTT; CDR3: CASSYRGTEAFF
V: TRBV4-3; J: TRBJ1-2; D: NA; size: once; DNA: TGCGCCAGCAGCCAAGATTCACCAGGGTTAGATGGCTACACCTTC; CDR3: CASSQDSPGLDGYTF
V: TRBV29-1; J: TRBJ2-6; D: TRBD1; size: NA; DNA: TGCAGCGCAGGACAGGGCCCGCCCTCTGGGGCCAACGTCCTGACTTTC; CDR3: CSAGQGPPSGANVLTF
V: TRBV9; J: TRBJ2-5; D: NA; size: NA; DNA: TGTGCCAGCAGCGTAGGTCAGTTCCAAGAGACCCAGTACTTC; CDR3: CASSVGQFQETQYF
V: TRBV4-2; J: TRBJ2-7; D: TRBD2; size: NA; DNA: TGTGCCAGCAGCCAAGGAGGTGGAGCGGGATGGGGCTACGAGCAGTACTTC; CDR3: CASSQGGGAGWGYEQYF
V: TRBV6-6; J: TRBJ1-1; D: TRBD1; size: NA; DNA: TGTGCCAGCAGTTACCGGAAGAAGGACAGGGTCTCTGAAGCTTTCTTT; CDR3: CASSYRKKDRVSEAFF
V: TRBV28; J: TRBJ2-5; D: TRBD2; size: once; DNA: TGTGCCAGCAGGCCTTCCGGGGCTAGCGGGAGTTTCGAAGAGACCCAGTACTTC; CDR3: CASRPSGASGSFEETQYF
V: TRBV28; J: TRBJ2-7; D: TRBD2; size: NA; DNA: TGTGCCAGCAGATACTCGGGGGGACTAGCATTAAACGAGCAGTACTTC; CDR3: CASRYSGGLALNEQYF
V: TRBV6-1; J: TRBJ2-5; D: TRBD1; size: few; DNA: TGTGCCAGCAGTGACCGACCGACAGGGGGTCACGGGACCCAGTACTTC; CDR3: CASSDRPTGGHGTQYF
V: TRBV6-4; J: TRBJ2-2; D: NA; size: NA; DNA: TGTGCCAGCAGGGCAGGGATCGGCACCGGGGAGCTGTTTTTT; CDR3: CASRAGIGTGELFF
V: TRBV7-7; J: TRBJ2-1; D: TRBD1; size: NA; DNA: TGTGCCAGCAGCTTATCAACAGGGGGCAATCCCAATGAGCAGTTCTTC; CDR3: CASSLSTGGNPNEQFF
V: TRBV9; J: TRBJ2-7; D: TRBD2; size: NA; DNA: TGTGCCAGCAGCGCCTCCGGGACTAGCGATTACGAGCAGTACTTC; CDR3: CASSASGTSDYEQYF
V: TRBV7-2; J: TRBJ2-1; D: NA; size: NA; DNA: TGTGCCAGCAGGGCTGACAATGAGCAGTTCTTC; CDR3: CASRADNEQFF
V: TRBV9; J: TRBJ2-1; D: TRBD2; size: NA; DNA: TGTGCCAGCAGCGAGACTAGCGGTTTGGGGGAGCAGTTCTTC; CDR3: CASSETSGLGEQFF
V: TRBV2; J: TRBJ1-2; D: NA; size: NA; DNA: TGTGCCAGCAGTGACTCTAGGAAAAATTATGGCTACACCTTC; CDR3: CASSDSRKNYGYTF
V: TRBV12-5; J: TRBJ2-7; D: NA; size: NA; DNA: TGTGCTAGTGGGGGACAACTCTACGAGCAGTACTTC; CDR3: CASGGQLYEQYF
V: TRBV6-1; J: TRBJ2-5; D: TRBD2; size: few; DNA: TGTGCCAGCAGTGAAACTTTTAGCGGGAGACCTGAGACCCAGTACTTC; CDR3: CASSETFSGRPETQYF
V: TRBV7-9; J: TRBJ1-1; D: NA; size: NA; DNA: TGTGCCAGCAGCTTTTTCGGACAGAACACTGAAGCTTTCTTT; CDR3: CASSFFGQNTEAFF
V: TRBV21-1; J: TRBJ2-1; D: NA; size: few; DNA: TGTGCCAGCAGCAAAGGCGGTAGCGTGAATCCCCGCAATGAGCAGTTCTTC; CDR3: CASSKGGSVNPRNEQFF
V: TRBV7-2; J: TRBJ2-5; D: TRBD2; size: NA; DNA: TGTGCCAGCAGTATTATACGGGGGGTTTCGGGGACCCAGTACTTC; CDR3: CASSIIRGVSGTQYF
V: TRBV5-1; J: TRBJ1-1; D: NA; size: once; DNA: TGCGCCAGCAGCCCGGCGGGGGCGCGGGGCACTGAAGCTTTCTTT; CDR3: CASSPAGARGTEAFF
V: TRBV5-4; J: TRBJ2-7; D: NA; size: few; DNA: TGTGCCAGCAGCTTGGAGGTTGGGGCGTTAGACGAGCAGTACTTC; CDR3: CASSLEVGALDEQYF
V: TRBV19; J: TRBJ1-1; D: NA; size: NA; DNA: TGTGCCAGTAGTATTTGGGGGGTACCTGAAGCTTTCTTT; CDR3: CASSIWGVPEAFF
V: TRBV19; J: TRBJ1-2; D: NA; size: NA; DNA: TGTGCCAGTAGTATCCCGTATGGCTACACCTTC; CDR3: CASSIPYGYTF
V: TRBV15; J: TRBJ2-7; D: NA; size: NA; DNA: TGTGCCACCAGCACAGACGCCGGGACTCCCGAGCAGTACTTC; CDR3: CATSTDAGTPEQYF
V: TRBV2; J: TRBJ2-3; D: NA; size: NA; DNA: TGTGCCAGCAGTTACGAGACTTCCGGTGCAGATACGCAGTATTTT; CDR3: CASSYETSGADTQYF
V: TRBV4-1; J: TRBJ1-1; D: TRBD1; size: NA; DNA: TGTGCCAGCAGGCTCAGGGGACAGAAAGTTGAAGCTTTCTTT; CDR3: CASRLRGQKVEAFF
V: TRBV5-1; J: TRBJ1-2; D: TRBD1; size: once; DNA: TGCGCCAGCAGCTTGGTGGGACAGGGATATGGCTACACCTTC; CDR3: CASSLVGQGYGYTF